A single sample is the source of the 18 T cell receptor beta chains below, sequenced in a study of lung T cells in sarcoidosis with Löfgren's syndrome. A single record per CDR3 protein comes from TCRdb applying MiXCR to the reads. The sample holds 60,000 or so distinct CDR3 sequences, 21% seen once. Sequencing was carried out using CD4+ T cells from PBMCs. These receptors originate from a human donor with sarcoidosis (Löfgren's syndrome or another form), or a control subject (not recorded which).

Remarks on this clonotype: Since a much larger clone is just one base distant, this may be a read error. The J gene is TRBJ2-3, the V gene TRBV7-2, with TRBD2 matching over 9 bases. Germline loops: CDR1 SGHTA, CDR2 FQGNSA. This CDR3 comprises 16 residues. The CDR3 coding sequence is TGTGCCGGCAGCTCCCAAGCCCCGACTAGCGGAGATACGCAGTATTTT. As protein: CAGSSQAPTSGDTQYF.

As to this clonotype: A much more abundant neighbour one base away suggests this may be a read error. This rearrangement joins TRBV28 to TRBJ2-7; maybe TRBD2 (6 bases). The CDR3 has 13 amino acids. Germline V lookup: CDR1 MDHEN, CDR2 SYDVKM. This CDR3 is CASRAGREYEQHF. Written as DNA, the CDR3 is TGTGCCAGCAGGGCGGGAAGGGAATACGAGCAGCACTTC.

The gene calls are TRBV19 and TRBJ1-3, with a tentative D call TRBD1 (6 bases). The V gene lost 3 bases and the J gene lost 4 bases, with 10 bases spanning the gap. This CDR3 has 14 residues. Germline values: CDR1 LNHDA, CDR2 SQIVND (reference sequence). CDR3 DNA sequence: TGTGCCAGTAGTATCAGGGGTTCCGGAAACACCATATATTTT. It yields the protein CASSIRGSGNTIYF.

This clonotype appeared many times. This sequence joins TRBV6-1 and TRBJ2-3; 10 bases line up with TRBD1. There are 14 residues in the CDR3. The trim removed 6 bases at V and 6 bases at J, leaving 6 bases unmatched. Germline lookup yields CDR1 MNHNS and CDR2 SASEGT. Written as DNA, the CDR3 is TGTGCCAGCAGCCCCGACAGGGGGCGGGATACGCAGTATTTT. As protein: CASSPDRGRDTQYF.

This clonotype has at least ten counts. The rearrangement uses TRBV15 and TRBJ1-2, with D possibly being TRBD1 (6 bases). Trimming pared 5 bases from V and 6 bases from J, leaving 16 bases between. Germline values: CDR1 LNHNV, CDR2 YYDKDF (reference sequence). The CDR3 loop spans 14 amino acids. CDR3 amino acids: CATSDTGKGDGYTF. CDR3 nucleotides: TGTGCCACCAGCGATACAGGGAAAGGGGATGGCTACACCTTC.

Concerning this clonotype: This sequence may be a read error, since a much larger clone differs from it by one base. The genes are TRBV28 and TRBJ2-2; D gene unclear. Trimming removed 7 bases at V and 6 bases at J, with 15 bases between. The CDR3 runs to 14 residues. Germline V gene data show CDR1 as MDHEN and CDR2 as SYDVKM. The CDR3 region is CASMKGRAAGELFF. CDR3 in DNA: TGTGCCAGCATGAAAGGTCGGGCGGCCGGGGAGCTGTTTTTT. Full variable domain (rest looked up from reference TRBV28 and TRBJ2-2): DVKVTQSSRYLVKRTGEKVFLECVQDMDHENMFWYRQDPGLGLRLIYFSYDVKMKEKGDIPEGYSVSREKKERFSLILESASTNQTSMYLCASMKGRAAGELFFGEGSRLTVL.

This clonotype was detected ten times or more. V usage is TRBV7-2 and J usage is TRBJ1-3; D is unclear. Trimming took off 5 bases at V and 2 bases at J, with 7 bases between the two ends. The CDR3 loop spans 13 amino acids. Germline V gives CDR1 SGHTA, CDR2 FQGNSA. CDR3 loop: CASSRLTGNTIYF. CDR3 bases: TGTGCCAGCAGCCGTTTAACTGGAAACACCATATATTTT.

This clonotype appeared many times. The chain has TRBV2 and TRBJ1-3; no definite D call. Germline CDR1 and CDR2: SNHLY and FYNNEI. The CDR3 is 15 residues long. Trimming took 8 bases from V and 0 from J, leaving 14 bases between them. DNA for the CDR3: TGTGCCAGCTCCTTCGCAGGATCCTCTGGAAACACCATATATTTT. Amino acid sequence: CASSFAGSSGNTIYF. The whole variable domain, remainder taken from reference TRBV2 and TRBJ1-3, is EPEVTQTPSHQVTQMGQEVILRCVPISNHLYFYWYRQILGQKVEFLVSFYNNEISEKSEIFDDQFSVERPDGSNFTLKIRSTKLEDSAMYFCASSFAGSSGNTIYFGEGSWLTVV.

The chain combines TRBV7-9 with TRBJ1-2; weak D call: TRBD1 (6 bases). The CDR3 runs to 15 residues. V was cut by 1 base and J by 0 bases, with 9 bases left in between. Germline V gives CDR1 SEHNR, CDR2 FQNEAQ (reference sequence). The CDR3 loop is CASSLGDTANYGYTF. The CDR3 DNA reads as TGTGCCAGCAGCTTAGGGGACACAGCTAACTATGGCTACACCTTC.

CDR3 loop: CASSRTSGGTSTDTQYF. CDR3 bases: TGTGCCAGCAGTCGGACTAGCGGGGGAACTAGCACAGATACGCAGTATTTT. The V gene is TRBV12-3 or TRBV12-4, the J gene TRBJ2-3, with 13 bases matching TRBD2. This CDR3 contains 17 residues. J gave up 0 bases and V 5 bases, and 5 bases lay outside the gene matches.

The sample holds many counts of this clonotype. This chain joins TRBV28 and TRBJ1-6; maybe TRBD1 (5 bases). V dropped 4 bases and J dropped 14 bases, with 6 bases sitting between them. The CDR3 extends over 10 amino acids. The germline V gene has CDR1 MDHEN and CDR2 SYDVKM. CDR3 loop: CASSSRALHF. The CDR3 DNA sequence: TGTGCCAGCAGTTCCAGGGCCCTCCACTTT.

This clonotype was counted only a few times. It may be a read error: a sequence one base away is much more abundant. The chain recombines TRBV4-2 with TRBJ2-7, with D possibly called TRBD1 or TRBD2 (5 bases each). CDR3 length equals 15 residues. CDR1 is LGHNA and CDR2 is YNFKEQ in the germline V gene. Between the trimmed V and J ends, which lost 2 bases and 3 bases, there was a span of 14 bases. CDR3 loop: CASSQPWGTDYEQYV. For the CDR3, the DNA is TGTGCCAGCAGCCAACCCTGGGGGACGGACTACGAGCAGTACGTC.

This clonotype came up a few times. The genes are TRBV12-3 or TRBV12-4 and TRBJ1-5; weak D call: TRBD1 (5 bases). The CDR3 extends over 14 amino acids. V lost 5 bases and J 5 bases, leaving 13 bases between the germline ends. CDR3 amino acids: CASSPGTEYQPQHF. CDR3 bases: TGTGCCAGCAGTCCAGGGACCGAGTATCAGCCCCAGCATTTT.

The V and J genes are TRBV2 and TRBJ2-3, with D hard to call. Per germline, CDR1 SNHLY and CDR2 FYNNEI. V lost 5 bases to trimming and J lost 2 bases, with 11 bases between them. The CDR3 has 14 residues. The CDR3 is CASSPSTVTDTQYF. The CDR3 DNA sequence: TGTGCCAGCAGTCCCTCCACAGTCACAGATACGCAGTATTTT.

For this clonotype: A much larger clone sits a single nucleotide away, making a read error possible. The V and J genes are TRBV7-9 and TRBJ2-1; 7 bases fit TRBD2. CDR3 size: 14 residues. Looked up from germline, CDR1 is SEHNR and CDR2 is FQNEAQ (reference sequence). CDR3 amino acids: CASSFASGYNEQLF. The CDR3 DNA follows: TGTGCCAGCAGCTTTGCTAGCGGTTACAATGAGCAGCTCTTC. The variable domain in full, completed from reference TRBV7-9 and TRBJ2-1, reads DTGVSQNPRHKITKRGQNVTFRCDPISEHNRLYWYRQTLGQGPEFLTYFQNEAQLEKSRLLSDRFSAERPKGSFSTLEIQRTEQGDSAMYLCASSFASGYNEQLFGPGTRLTVL.

Concerning this clonotype: A much larger clone lies one base from this, so it may be a read error. The V gene is TRBV11-2, the J gene TRBJ2-3; no clear D gene. The CDR3 spans 13 residues. Germline V lookup: CDR1 SGHAT, CDR2 FQNNGV. V was shortened by 0 bases and J by 11 bases, with 12 bases between the two germline ends. CDR3 residues: CASSLEVRSKQYF. In DNA, the CDR3 is TGTGCCAGCAGCTTAGAGGTCCGGTCTAAGCAGTATTTT.

This clonotype was detected many times. This chain uses TRBV28 with TRBJ2-7; D is unresolved. V lost 5 bases and J lost 3, with 8 bases in between. The CDR3 has 12 residues. The germline V gene encodes CDR1 MDHEN and CDR2 SYDVKM. The CDR3 bases are TGTGCCAGCAGTGATAATTACTACGAGCAGTACGTC. Its translation: CASSDNYYEQYV.

The chain links TRBV5-4 to TRBJ2-3, with a weak D call TRBD2 (6 bases). The CDR3 runs to 12 residues. V dropped 3 bases and J dropped 5 bases, with 7 bases sitting between them. Germline CDR1 and CDR2: SGHNT and YYREEE (reference sequence). The CDR3 loop reads CASSSTRDTQYF. The CDR3 coding sequence is TGTGCCAGCAGCTCGACTAGAGATACGCAGTATTTT.